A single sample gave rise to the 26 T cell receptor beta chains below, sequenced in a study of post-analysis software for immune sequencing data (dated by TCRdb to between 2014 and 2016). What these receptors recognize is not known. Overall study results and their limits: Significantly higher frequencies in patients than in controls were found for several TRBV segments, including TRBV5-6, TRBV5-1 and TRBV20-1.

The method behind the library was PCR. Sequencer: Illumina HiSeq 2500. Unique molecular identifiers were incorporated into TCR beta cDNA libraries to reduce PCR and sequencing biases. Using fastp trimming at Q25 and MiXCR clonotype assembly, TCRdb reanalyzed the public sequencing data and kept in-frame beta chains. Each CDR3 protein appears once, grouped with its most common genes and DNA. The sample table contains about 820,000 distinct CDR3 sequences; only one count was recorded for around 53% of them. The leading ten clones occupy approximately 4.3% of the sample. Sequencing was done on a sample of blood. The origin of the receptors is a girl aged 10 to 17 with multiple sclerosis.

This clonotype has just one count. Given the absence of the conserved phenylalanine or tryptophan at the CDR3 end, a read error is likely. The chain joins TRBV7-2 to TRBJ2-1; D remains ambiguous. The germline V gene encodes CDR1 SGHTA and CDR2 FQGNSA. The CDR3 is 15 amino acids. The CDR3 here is CASSLPRQLNKEQFL. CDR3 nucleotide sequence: TGTGCCAGCAGCTTACCGAGACAACTCAACAAGGAGCAGTTCTTA.

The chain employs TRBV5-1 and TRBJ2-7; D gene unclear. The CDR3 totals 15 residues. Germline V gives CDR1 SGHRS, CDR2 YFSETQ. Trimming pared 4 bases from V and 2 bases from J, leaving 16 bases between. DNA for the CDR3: TGCGCCAGCAGCATACCTGATCATAGAACCTACGAGCAGTACTTC. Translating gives CASSIPDHRTYEQYF.

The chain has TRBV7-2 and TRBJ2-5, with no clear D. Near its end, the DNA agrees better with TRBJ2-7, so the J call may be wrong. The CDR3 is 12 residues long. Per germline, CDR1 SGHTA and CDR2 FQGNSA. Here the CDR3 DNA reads TGTGCCAGCAGCTCCGCCAGAAACGAGCAGTACTTC. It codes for CASSSARNEQYF.

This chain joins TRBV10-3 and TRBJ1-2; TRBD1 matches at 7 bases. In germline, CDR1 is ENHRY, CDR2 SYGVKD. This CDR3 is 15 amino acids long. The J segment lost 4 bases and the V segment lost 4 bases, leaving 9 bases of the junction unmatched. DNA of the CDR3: TGTGCCATCAGTGGAGTCCGGACAGGTGGCTATGGCTACACCTTC. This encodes CAISGVRTGGYGYTF.

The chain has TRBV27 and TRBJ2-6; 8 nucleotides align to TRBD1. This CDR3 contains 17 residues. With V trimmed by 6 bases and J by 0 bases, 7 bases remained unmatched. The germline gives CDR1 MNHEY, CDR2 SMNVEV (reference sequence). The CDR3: CASRRTGGYSGANVLTF. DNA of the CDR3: TGTGCCAGCAGGCGAACAGGGGGGTACTCTGGGGCCAACGTCCTGACTTTC.

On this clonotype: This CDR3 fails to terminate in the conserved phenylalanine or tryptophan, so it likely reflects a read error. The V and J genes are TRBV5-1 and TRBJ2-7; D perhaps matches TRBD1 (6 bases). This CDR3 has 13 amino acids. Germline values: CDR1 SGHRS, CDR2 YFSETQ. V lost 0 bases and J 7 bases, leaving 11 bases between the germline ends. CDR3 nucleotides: TGCGCCAGCAGCTTGGACAGACAGGTGGAGCAGTACTTA. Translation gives CASSLDRQVEQYL.

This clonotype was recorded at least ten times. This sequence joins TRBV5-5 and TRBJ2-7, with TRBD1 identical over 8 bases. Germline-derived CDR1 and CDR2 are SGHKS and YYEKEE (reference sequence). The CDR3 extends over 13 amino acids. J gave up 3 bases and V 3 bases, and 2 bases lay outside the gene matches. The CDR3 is CASSSGTGYEQYF. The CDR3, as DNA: TGTGCCAGCAGCTCCGGGACAGGCTACGAGCAGTACTTC.

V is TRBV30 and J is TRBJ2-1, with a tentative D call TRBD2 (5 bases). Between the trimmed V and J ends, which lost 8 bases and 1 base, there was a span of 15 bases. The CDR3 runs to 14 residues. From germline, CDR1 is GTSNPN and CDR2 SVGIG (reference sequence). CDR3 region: CAQVTSSSYNEQFF. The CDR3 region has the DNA TGTGCCCAGGTTACTAGTTCATCCTACAATGAGCAGTTCTTC.

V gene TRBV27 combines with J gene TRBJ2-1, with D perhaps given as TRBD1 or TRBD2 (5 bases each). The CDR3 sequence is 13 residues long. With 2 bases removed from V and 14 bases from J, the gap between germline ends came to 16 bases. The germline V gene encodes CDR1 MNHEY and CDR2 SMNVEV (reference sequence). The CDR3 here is CASSLQQEVGKFF. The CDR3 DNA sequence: TGTGCCAGCAGTTTACAACAGGAGGTTGGGAAGTTCTTC.

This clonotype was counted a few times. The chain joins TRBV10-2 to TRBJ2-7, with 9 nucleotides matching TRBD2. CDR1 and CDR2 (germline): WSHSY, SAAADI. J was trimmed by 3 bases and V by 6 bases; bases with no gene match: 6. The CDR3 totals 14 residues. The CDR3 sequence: CASSLAGFHYEQYF. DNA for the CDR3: TGCGCCAGCAGCCTAGCGGGATTTCACTACGAGCAGTACTTC.

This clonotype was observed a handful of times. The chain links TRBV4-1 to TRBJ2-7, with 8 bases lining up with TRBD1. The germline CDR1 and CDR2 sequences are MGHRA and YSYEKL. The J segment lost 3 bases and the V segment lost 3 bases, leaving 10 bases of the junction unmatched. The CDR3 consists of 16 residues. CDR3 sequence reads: CASSQLGTGRYYEQYF. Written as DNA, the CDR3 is TGCGCCAGCAGCCAGTTAGGGACAGGTCGGTACTACGAGCAGTACTTC.

The CDR3 region has the DNA TGTGCCAGCAGTTTGGACAGGGAGGGTGGCTACACCTTC. Encoded protein: CASSLDREGGYTF. The genes are TRBV27 and TRBJ1-2; TRBD1 matches 8 bases. This CDR3 is 13 amino acids long. V was clipped by 3 bases and J by 7 bases; unmatched bases: 4. Germline-derived CDR1 and CDR2 are MNHEY and SMNVEV (reference sequence).

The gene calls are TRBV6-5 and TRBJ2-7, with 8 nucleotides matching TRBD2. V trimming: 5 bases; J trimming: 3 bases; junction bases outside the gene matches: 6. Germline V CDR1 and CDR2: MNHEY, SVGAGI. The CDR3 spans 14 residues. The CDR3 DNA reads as TGTGCCAGCAGTCCCCACGGGGGGGGCTACGAGCAGTACTTC. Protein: CASSPHGGGYEQYF.

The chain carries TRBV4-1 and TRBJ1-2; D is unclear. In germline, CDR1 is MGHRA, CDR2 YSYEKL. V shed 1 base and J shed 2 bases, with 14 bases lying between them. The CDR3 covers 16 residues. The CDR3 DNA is TGCGCCAGCAGCCAAGGTGGAATGGTAGCGAACTATGGCTACACCTTC. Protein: CASSQGGMVANYGYTF.

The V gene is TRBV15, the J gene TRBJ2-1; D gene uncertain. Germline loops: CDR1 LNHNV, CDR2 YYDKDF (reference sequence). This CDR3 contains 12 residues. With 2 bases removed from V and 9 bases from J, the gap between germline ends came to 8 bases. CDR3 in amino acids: CATSRRAPEQFF. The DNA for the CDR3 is TGTGCCACCAGCAGAAGGGCACCTGAGCAGTTCTTC.

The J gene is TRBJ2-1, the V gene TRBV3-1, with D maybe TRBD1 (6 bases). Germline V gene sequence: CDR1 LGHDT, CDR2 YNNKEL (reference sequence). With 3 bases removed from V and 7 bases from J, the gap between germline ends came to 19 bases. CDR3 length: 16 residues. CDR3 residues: CASSHTTGFRRNEQFF. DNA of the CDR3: TGTGCCAGCAGCCATACCACAGGGTTCAGGCGAAATGAGCAGTTCTTC.

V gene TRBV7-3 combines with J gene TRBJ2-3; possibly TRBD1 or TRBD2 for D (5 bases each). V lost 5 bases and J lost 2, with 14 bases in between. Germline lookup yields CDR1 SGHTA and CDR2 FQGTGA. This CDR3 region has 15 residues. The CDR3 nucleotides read TGTGCCAGCAGCCAGTTTGGGACGGCCACAGATACGCAGTATTTT. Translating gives CASSQFGTATDTQYF.

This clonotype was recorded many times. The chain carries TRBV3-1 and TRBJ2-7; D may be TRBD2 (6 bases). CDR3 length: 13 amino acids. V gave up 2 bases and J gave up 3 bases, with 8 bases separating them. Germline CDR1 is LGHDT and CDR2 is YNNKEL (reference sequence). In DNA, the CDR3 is TGTGCCAGCAGCCAACCCGGGGGCTACGAGCAGTACTTC. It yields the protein CASSQPGGYEQYF.

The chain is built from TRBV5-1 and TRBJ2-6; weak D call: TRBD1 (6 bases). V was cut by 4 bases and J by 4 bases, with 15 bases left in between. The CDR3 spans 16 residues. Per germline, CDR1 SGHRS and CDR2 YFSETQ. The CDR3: CASSPPAGVGANVLTF. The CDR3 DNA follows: TGCGCCAGCAGCCCCCCCGCAGGGGTGGGGGCCAACGTCCTGACTTTC. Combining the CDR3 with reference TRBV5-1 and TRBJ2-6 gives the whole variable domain KAGVTQTPRYLIKTRGQQVTLSCSPISGHRSVSWYQQTPGQGLQFLFEYFSETQRNKGNFPGRFSGRQFSNSRSEMNVSTLELGDSALYLCASSPPAGVGANVLTFGAGSRLTVL.

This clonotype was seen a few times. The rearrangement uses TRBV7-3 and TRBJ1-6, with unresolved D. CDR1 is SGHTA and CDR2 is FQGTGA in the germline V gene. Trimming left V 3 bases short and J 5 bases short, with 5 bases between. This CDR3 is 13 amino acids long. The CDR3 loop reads CASSLRDNSPLHF. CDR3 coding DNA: TGTGCCAGCAGCTTGCGAGATAATTCACCCCTCCACTTT. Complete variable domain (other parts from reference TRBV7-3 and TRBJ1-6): GAGVSQTPSNKVTEKGKYVELRCDPISGHTALYWYRQSLGQGPEFLIYFQGTGAADDSGLPNDRFFAVRPEGSVSTLKIQRTERGDSAVYLCASSLRDNSPLHFGNGTRLTVT.

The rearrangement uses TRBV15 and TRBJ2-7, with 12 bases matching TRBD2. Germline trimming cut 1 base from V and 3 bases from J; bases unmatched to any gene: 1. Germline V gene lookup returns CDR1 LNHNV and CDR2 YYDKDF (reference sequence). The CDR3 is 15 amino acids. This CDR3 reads CATSRALAGGYEQYF. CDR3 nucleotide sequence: TGTGCCACCAGCAGAGCACTAGCGGGAGGCTACGAGCAGTACTTC.

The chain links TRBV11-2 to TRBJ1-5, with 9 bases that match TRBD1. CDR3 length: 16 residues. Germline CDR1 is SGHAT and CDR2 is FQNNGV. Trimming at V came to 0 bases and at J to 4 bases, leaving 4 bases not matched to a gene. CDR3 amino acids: CASSLEGQGWNQPQHF. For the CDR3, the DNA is TGTGCCAGCAGCTTAGAGGGACAGGGTTGGAATCAGCCCCAGCATTTT.

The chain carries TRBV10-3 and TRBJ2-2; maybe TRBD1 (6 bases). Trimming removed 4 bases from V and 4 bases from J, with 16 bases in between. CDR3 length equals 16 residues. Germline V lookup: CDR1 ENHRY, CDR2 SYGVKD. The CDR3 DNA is TGTGCCATCAGTGGGGGGACAATTTCAGGCACCGGGGAGCTGTTTTTT. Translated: CAISGGTISGTGELFF.

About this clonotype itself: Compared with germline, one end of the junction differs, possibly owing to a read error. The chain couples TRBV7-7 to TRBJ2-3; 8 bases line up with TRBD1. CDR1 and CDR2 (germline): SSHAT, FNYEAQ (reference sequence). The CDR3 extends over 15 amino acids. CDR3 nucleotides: TGTGCTAGCAGCCCAGGGGGCTCTGGGATAGATACGCAGTATTTT. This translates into CASSPGGSGIDTQYF.

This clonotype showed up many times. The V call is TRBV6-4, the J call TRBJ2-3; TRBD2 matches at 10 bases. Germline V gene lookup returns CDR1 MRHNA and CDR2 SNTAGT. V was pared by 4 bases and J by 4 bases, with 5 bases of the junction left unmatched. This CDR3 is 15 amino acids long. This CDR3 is CASSAQAGGSDTQYF. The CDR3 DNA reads TGTGCCAGCAGTGCACAAGCGGGAGGGTCAGATACGCAGTATTTT.

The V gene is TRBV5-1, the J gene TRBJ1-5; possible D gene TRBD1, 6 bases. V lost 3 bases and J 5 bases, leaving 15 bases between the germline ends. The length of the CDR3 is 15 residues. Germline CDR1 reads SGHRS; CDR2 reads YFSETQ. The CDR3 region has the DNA TGCGCCAGCAGCTCAGAGGGGGGCGCGGATCAGCCCCAGCATTTT. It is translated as CASSSEGGADQPQHF.